This T cell receptor (beta chain) originates from a study of OX40 agonist ivuxolimab in advanced cancers. Regarding the study in general: Ivuxolimab was an agonistic, fully human IgG2 monoclonal antibody directed against OX40 (CD134), a costimulatory receptor. Intravenous ivuxolimab was administered to patients every 2 weeks at six dose levels: 0.01, 0.1, 0.3, 1.5, 3 and 10 mg/kg. Among the approximately 50 dose-escalation patients, some 20 had hepatocellular carcinoma, roughly 15 melanoma, 9 renal cell carcinoma and 9 head and neck cancer. A male proportion of nearly 85% and a mean age of approximately 62 years, ranging from about 23 to 90, were recorded for the dose-escalation cohort. Patients were allowed to have had prior anti-PD-1, anti-PD-L1 or anti-CTLA-4 therapy, and roughly 40% of the dose-escalation patients had previously received checkpoint inhibitors. Partial responses occurred in three dose-escalation patients: two with cutaneous melanoma and one with hepatocellular carcinoma. The purpose of peripheral TCRbeta sequencing was to test whether ivuxolimab changed TCR sequence diversity and led to clonal T-cell expansion. The paper reports the monotherapy dose-escalation portion (N of about 47 patients) of the phase I ivuxolimab trial. Study-wide findings and limitations: Which antigens the clonally expanded peripheral T cells were specific for was not determined. Low levels of normalized T-cell clonal expansion were also seen in some nonresponding patients. After ivuxolimab, expanded clones were on average more numerous among CD8+ T cells than among CD4+ T cells. In partial responders in the 0.1-3.0 mg/kg groups, normalized peripheral clonal expansion was found to be among the lowest, especially among CD8+ T cells. At doses of 0.1 to 3.0 mg/kg, clonal expansion of both CD4+ and CD8+ T cells in blood was seen between baseline and week 6.

Patients with autoimmune disease history or receiving systemic immunosuppression were excluded from the trial. Peripheral blood for TCR sequencing was drawn from every dose cohort at baseline, at cycle 4 day 1 and at cycle 7 day 1. The samples were taken from a phase I, first-in-human, multicenter, open-label dose-escalation trial of ivuxolimab. The trial enrolled adults with locally advanced or metastatic head and neck squamous cell, hepatocellular, melanoma or renal cell carcinoma. Before TCR sequencing, CD4+ T cells and CD8+ T cells from peripheral blood were sorted into separate populations. Genomic DNA was extracted from sorted cells for sequencing of the TCRbeta CDR3 region. TCRbeta CDR3 regions were sequenced using the immunoSEQ Assay. TCRdb took this table from immuneACCESS and kept in-frame rearrangements with V and J called. Such tables lack part of the clones; where checked against another copy, unresolved V genes explain under half of the gap, and the rest is unexplained. This sample holds roughly 73,000 clones; roughly 80% were observed only once. Together, the top ten hold approximately 2.1% of the sample.

Looking up the germline V gene yields CDR1 KGHSH and CDR2 LQKENI. The CDR3 contains 14 residues, cysteine and phenylalanine counted. Only the CDR3 DNA is retained, 42 bases long and in frame from the first base. Deletion took 2 bases off V and 10 bases off J, with a span of 14 bases between the germline ends. As for this clone: The clone's antigen remains unknown. The record has no base qualities; no much larger clone is one base away.

The source was CD4+ or CD8+ T cells sorted from blood, collected in a trial of the OX40 agonist ivuxolimab. This receptor was obtained from an adult with an advanced solid tumor such as melanoma, head and neck, liver or kidney cancer. This chain is built from TRBV18 and TRBJ1-4, and TRBD1 may be the D gene, going by 5 matching bases. The nucleotide sequence is TGTGCCAGCTCACCAACGAAGGGGCGGGGAAAACTGTTTTTT. It encodes CASSPTKGRGKLFF.